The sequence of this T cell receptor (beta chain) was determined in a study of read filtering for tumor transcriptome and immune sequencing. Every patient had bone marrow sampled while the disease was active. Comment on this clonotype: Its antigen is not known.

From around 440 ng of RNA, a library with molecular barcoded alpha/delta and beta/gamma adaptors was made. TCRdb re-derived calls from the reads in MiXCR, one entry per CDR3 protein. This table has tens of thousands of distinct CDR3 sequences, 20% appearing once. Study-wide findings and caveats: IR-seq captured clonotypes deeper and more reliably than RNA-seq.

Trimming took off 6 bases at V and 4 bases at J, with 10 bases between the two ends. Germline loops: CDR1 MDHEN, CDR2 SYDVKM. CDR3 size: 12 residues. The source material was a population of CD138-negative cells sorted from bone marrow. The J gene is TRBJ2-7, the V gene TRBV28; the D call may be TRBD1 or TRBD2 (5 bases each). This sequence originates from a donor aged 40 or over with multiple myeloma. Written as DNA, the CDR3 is TGTGCCAGCAGGGGGACGAAATACGAGCAGTACTTC. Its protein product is CASRGTKYEQYF.